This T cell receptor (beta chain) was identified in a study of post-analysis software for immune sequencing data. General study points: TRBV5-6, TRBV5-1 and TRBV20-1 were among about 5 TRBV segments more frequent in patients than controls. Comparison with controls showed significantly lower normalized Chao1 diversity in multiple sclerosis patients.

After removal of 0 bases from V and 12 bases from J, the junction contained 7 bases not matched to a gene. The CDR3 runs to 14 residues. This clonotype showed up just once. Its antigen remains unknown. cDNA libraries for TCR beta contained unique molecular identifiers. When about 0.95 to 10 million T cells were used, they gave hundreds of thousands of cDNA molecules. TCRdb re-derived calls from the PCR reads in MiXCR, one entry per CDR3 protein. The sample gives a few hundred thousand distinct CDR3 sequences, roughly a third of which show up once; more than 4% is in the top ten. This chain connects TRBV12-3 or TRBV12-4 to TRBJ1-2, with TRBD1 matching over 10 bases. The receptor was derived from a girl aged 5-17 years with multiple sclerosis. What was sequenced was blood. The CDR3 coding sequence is TGTGCCAGCAGTTTAGCGGCCCCGACAGGGGGCAACACCTTC. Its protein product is CASSLAAPTGGNTF.